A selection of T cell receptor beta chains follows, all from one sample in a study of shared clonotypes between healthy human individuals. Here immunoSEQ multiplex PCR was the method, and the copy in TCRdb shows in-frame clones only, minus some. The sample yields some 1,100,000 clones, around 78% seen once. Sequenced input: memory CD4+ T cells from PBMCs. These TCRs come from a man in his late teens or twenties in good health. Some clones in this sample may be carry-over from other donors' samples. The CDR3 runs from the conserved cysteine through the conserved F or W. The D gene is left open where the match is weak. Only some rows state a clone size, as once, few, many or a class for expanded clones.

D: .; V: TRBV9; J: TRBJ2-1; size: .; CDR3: CASSALIGRNNEQFF
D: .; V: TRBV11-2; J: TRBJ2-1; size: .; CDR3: CASSLAVFYNEQFF
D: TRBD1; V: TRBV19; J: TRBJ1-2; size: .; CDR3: CASSIETGTVNGYTF
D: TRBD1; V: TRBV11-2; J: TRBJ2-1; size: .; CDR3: CASSLLGQGGPEQFF
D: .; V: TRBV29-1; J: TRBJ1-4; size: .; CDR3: CSVEEITISGEKLFF
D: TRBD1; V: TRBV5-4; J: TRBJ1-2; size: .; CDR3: CASSRTGAYGYTF
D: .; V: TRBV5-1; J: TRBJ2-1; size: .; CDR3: CASSLLRVAYNEQFF
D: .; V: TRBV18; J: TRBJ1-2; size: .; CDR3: CASSPGQGYPSYGYTF
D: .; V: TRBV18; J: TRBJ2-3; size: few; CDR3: CASSPRFADTQYF
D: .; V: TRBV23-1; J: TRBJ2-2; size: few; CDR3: CASSQSAGGTGELFF
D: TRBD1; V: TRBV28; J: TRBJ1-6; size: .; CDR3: CASSAGYRQGRGSPLHF
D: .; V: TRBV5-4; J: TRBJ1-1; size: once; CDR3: CASSPPRGNTEAFF
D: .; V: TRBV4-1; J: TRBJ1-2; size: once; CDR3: CASSQDTGLGYGYTF
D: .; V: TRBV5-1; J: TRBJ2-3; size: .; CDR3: CASSLEWALTDTQYF
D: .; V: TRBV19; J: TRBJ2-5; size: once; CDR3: CASSMSGGAETQYF
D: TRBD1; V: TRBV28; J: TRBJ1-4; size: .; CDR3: CASSLSPGDSGEKLFF
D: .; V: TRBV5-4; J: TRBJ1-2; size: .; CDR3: CASSWDRQSYTF
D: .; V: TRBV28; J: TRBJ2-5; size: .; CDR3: CASSPTTPVQGGRETQYF
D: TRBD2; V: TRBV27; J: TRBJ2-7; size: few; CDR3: CASGRLAGGYEQYF
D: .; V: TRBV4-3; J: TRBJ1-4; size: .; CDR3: CASSQVGGREKLFF
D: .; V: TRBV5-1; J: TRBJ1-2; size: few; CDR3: CASSDRKDYYGYTF
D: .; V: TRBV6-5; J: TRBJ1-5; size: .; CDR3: CASSAQSDQPQHF
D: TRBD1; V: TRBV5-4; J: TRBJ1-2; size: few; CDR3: CASSFGQGAGIYGYTF
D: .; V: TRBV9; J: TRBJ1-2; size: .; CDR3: CASSSPGGFGYGYTF
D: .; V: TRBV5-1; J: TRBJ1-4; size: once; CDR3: CASSLAPRGNNEKLFF
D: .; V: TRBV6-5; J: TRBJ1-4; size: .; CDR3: CAGSATSNEKLFF
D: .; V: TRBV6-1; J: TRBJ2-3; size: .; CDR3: CASAENRDTQYF
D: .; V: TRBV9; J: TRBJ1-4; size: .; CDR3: CASSQTGPWGEKLFF
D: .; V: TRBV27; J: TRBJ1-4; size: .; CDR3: CASSPGSRGGEKLFF
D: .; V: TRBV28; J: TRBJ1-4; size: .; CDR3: CASSFAQPGEKLFF
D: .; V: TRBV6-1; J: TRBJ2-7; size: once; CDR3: CASSEVGPTYEQYF
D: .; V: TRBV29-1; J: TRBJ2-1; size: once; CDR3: CSVEPTATMNQFF
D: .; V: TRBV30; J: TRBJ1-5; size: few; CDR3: CAWSLTGAGYQPQHF
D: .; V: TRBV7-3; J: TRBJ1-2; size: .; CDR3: CASSLLDSSGYTF
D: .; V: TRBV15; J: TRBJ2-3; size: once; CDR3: CATSREARDPRSTDTQYF
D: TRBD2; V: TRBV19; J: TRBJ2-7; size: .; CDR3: CASSFSGSYYEQYF
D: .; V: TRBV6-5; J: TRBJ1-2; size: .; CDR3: CASSYSPRVEYGYTF
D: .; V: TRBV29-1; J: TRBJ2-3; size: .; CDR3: CSVDTVPGLSTDTQYF